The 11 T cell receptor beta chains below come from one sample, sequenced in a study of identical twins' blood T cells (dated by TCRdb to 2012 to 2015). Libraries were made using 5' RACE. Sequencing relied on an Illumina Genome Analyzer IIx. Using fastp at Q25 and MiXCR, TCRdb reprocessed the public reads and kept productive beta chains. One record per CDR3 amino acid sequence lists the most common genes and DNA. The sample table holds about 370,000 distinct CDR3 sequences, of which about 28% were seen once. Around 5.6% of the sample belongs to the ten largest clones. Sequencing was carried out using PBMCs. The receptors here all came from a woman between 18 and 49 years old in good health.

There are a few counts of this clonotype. The CDR3 region is CASSLVLAASTDTQYF. Written as DNA, the CDR3 is TGTGCCAGCAGCTTAGTCCTAGCGGCTAGCACAGATACGCAGTATTTT. V gene TRBV11-2 combines with J gene TRBJ2-3; 7 bases match TRBD2. V lost 1 base and J lost 0; bases outside the gene matches: 4. CDR1 is SGHAT and CDR2 is FQNNGV in the germline V gene. This CDR3 is built from 16 residues.

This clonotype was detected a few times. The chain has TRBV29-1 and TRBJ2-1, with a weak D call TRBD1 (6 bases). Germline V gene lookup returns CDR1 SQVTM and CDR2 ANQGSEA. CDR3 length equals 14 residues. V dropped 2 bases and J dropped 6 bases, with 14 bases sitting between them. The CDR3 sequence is CSVEPQGLSNEQFF. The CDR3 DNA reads TGCAGCGTTGAACCCCAGGGGCTCTCCAATGAGCAGTTCTTC.

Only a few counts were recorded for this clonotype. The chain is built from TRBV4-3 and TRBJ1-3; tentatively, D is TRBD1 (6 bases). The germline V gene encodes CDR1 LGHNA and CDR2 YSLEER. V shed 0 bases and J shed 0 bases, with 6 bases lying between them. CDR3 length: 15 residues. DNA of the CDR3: TGCGCCAGCAGCCAAGACAGGGGCTCTGGAAACACCATATATTTT. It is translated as CASSQDRGSGNTIYF.

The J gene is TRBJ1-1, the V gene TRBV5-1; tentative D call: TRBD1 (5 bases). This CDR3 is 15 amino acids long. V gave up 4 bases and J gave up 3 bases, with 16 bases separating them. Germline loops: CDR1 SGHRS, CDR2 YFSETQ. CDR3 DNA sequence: TGCGCCAGCAGCCTTTTAAAGGGGCTGGACACTGAAGCTTTCTTT. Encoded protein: CASSLLKGLDTEAFF. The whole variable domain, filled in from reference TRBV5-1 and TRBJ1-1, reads KAGVTQTPRYLIKTRGQQVTLSCSPISGHRSVSWYQQTPGQGLQFLFEYFSETQRNKGNFPGRFSGRQFSNSRSEMNVSTLELGDSALYLCASSLLKGLDTEAFFGQGTRLTVV.

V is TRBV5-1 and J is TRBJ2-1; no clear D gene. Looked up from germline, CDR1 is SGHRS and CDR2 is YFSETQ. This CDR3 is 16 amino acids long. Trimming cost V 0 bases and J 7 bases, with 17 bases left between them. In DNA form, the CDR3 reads TGCGCCAGCAGCTTGGCCACAAGGTCCCACCAGAATGAGCAGTTCTTC. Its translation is CASSLATRSHQNEQFF. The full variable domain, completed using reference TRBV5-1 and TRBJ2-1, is KAGVTQTPRYLIKTRGQQVTLSCSPISGHRSVSWYQQTPGQGLQFLFEYFSETQRNKGNFPGRFSGRQFSNSRSEMNVSTLELGDSALYLCASSLATRSHQNEQFFGPGTRLTVL.

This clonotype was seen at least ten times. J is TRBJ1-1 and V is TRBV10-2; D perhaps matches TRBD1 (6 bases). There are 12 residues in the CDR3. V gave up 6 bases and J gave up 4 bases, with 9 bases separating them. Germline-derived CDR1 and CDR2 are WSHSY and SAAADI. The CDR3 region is CASRTGLTEAFF. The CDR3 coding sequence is TGCGCCAGCAGAACAGGGCTCACTGAAGCTTTCTTT.

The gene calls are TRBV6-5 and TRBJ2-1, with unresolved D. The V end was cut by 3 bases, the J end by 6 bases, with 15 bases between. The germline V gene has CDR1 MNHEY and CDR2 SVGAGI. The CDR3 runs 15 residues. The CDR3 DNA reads TGTGCCAGCAGTTATCGACGATACGCTACCAATGAGCAGTTCTTC. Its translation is CASSYRRYATNEQFF.

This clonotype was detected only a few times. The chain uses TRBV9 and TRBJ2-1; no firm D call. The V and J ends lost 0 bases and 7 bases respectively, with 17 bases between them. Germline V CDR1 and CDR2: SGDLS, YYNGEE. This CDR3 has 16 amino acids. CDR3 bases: TGTGCCAGCAGCGTAGGACCCTCCCGTCGTAGTAATGAGCAGTTCTTC. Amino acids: CASSVGPSRRSNEQFF.

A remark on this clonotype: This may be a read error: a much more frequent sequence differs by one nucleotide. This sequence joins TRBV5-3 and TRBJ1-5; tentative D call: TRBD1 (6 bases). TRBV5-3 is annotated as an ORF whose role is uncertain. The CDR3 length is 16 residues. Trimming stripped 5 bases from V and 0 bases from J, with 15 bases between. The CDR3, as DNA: TGTGCCAGAAGAAGCGGACAGTCAATTAGCAATCAGCCCCAGCATTTT. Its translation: CARRSGQSISNQPQHF.

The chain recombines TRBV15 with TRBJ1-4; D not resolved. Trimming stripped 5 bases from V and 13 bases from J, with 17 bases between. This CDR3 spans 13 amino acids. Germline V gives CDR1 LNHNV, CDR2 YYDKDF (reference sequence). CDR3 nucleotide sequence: TGTGCCACCAGCCTAGGGCCTTCTGGAGGACTGTTTTTT. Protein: CATSLGPSGGLFF.

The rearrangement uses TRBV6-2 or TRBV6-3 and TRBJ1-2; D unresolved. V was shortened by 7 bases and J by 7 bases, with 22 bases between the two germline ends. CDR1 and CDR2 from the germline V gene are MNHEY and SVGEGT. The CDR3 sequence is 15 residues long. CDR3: CASTEPRTYYLGYTF. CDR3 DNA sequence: TGTGCCAGCACCGAGCCCCGGACGTATTATCTTGGCTACACCTTC.